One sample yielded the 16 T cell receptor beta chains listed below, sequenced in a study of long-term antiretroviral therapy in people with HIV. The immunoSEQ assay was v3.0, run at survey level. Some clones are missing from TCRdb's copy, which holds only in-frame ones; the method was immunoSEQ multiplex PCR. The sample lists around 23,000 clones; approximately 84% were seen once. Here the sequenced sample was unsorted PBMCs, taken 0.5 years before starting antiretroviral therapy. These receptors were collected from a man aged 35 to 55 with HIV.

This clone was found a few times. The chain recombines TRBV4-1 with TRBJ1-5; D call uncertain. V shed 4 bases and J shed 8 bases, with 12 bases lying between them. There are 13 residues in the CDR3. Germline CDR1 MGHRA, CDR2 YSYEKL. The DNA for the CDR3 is TGCGCCAGCAGCCTCGCACACCGAGAGCCCCAGCATTTT. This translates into CASSLAHREPQHF.

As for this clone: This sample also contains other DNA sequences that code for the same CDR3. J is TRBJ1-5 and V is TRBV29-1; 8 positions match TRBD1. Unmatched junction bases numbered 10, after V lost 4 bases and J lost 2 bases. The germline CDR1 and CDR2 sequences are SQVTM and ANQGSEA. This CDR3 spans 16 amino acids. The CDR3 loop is CSVVDRAPGGNQPQHF. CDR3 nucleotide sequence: TGCAGCGTTGTGGACAGGGCCCCAGGAGGCAATCAGCCCCAGCATTTT.

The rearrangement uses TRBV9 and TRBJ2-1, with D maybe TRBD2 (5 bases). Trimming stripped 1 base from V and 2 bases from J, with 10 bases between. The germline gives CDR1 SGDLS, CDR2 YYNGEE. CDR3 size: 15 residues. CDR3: CASSVYSGTYNEQFF. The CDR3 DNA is TGTGCCAGCAGCGTATATTCGGGAACCTACAATGAGCAGTTCTTC. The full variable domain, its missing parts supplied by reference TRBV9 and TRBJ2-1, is DSGVTQTPKHLITATGQRVTLRCSPRSGDLSVYWYQQSLDQGLQFLIQYYNGEERAKGNILERFSAQQFPDLHSELNLSSLELGDSALYFCASSVYSGTYNEQFFGPGTRLTVL.

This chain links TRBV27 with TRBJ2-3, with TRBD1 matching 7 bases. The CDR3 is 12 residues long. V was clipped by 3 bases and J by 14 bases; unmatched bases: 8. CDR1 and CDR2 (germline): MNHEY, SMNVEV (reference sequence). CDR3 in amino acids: CASSFRDSRWYF. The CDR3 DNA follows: TGTGCCAGCAGTTTCCGGGACAGTCGGTGGTATTTT.

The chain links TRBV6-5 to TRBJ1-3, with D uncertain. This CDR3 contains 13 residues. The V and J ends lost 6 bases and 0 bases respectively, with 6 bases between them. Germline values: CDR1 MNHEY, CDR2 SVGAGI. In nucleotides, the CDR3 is TGTGCCAGCAGCTTTATCTCTGGAAACACCATATATTTT. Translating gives CASSFISGNTIYF.

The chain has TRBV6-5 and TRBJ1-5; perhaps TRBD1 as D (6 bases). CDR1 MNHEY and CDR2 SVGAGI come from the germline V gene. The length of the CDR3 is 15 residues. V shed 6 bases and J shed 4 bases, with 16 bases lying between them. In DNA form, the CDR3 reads TGTGCCAGCAGACTAGGGGCAGGGGCTAATCAGCCCCAGCATTTT. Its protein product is CASRLGAGANQPQHF.

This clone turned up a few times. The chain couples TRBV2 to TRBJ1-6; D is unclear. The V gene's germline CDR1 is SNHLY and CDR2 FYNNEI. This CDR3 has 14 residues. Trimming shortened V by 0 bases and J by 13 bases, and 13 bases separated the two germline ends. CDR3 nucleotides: TGTGCCAGCAGTGAAGCCGGAACTATAATCCCCCTCCACTTT. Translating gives CASSEAGTIIPLHF.

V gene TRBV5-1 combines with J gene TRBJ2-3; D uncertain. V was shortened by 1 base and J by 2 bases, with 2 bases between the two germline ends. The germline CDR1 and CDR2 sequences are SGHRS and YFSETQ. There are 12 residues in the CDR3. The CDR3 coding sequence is TGCGCCAGCAGCTTGAACACAGATACGCAGTATTTT. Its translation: CASSLNTDTQYF.

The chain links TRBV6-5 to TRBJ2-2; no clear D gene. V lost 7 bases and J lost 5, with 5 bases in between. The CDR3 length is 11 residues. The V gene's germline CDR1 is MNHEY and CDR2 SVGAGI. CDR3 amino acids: CASTHTGELFF. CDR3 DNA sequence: TGTGCCAGCACCCATACCGGGGAGCTGTTTTTT.

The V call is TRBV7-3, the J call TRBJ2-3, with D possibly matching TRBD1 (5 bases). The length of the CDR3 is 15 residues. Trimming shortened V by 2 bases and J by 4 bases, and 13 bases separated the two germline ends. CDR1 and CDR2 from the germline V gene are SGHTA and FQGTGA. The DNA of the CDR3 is TGTGCCAGCAGCTTAGCTCTAGGGGCCGCAGATACGCAGTATTTT. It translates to CASSLALGAADTQYF.

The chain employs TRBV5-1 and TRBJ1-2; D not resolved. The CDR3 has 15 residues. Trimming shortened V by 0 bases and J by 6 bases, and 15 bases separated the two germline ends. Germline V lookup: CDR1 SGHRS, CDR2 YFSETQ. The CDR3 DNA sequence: TGCGCCAGCAGCTTGGGTGCCAGCACCATCGATGGCTACACCTTC. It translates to CASSLGASTIDGYTF. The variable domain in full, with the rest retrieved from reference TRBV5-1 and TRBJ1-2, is KAGVTQTPRYLIKTRGQQVTLSCSPISGHRSVSWYQQTPGQGLQFLFEYFSETQRNKGNFPGRFSGRQFSNSRSEMNVSTLELGDSALYLCASSLGASTIDGYTFGSGTRLTVV.

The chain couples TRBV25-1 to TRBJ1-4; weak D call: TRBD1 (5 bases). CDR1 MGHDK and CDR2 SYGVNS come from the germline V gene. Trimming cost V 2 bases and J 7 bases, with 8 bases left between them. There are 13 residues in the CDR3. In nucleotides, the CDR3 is TGTGCCAGCAGTGAAGGGGGGGGTGAAAAACTGTTTTTT. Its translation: CASSEGGGEKLFF.

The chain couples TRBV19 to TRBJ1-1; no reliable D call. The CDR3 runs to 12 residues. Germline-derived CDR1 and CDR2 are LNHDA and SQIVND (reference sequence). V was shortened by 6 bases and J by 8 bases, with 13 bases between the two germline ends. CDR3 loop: CASRTSSGEAFF. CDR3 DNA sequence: TGTGCCAGTAGGACTTCTTCGGGAGAAGCTTTCTTT.

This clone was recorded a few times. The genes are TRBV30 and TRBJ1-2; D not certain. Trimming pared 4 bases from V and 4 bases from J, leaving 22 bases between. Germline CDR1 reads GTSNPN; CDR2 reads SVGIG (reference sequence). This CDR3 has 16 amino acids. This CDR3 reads CAWIRFPGSGPYGYTF. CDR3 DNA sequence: TGTGCCTGGATTAGGTTTCCGGGCAGCGGCCCCTATGGCTACACCTTC.

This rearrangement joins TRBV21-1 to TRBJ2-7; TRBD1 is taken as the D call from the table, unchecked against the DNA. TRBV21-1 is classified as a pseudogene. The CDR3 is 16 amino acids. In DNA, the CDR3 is TGTGCCAGCAGCGTCGAGGACAGACCCGCACCATTCGAGCAGTACTTC. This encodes CASSVEDRPAPFEQYF.

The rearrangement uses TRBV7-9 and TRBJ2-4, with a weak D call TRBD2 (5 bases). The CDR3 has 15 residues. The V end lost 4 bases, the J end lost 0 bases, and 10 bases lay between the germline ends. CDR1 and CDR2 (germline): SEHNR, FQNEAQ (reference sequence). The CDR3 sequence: CASSSSGIAKNIQYF. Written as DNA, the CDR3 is TGTGCCAGCAGCTCCTCCGGGATAGCCAAAAACATTCAGTACTTC.